This T cell receptor (beta chain) was profiled in a study of shared clonotypes between healthy human individuals. Study as a whole: Three plates each covered CD4 naive and memory; CD8 naive two, CD8 memory one.

Remarks on this clone: Its antigen is unknown.

Original handling: Quality scores were absent from the junction-only immunoSEQ sequences, so filtering differed. Sequenced by immunoSEQ multiplex PCR; TCRdb stores in-frame clones only, minus some. That table furnishes V, J and clone size, whereas the DNA furnished D and trimming. Among some 2.1 million clones listed, about 93% were seen once. The V and J ends lost 5 bases and 8 bases respectively, with 22 bases between them. The germline CDR1 and CDR2 sequences are MNHNS and SASEGT. CDR3 length: 16 residues. Overall study findings and caveats: Clonotype sharing among the donors was expected to vary with sequencing depth. The study drew on few donors, limiting represented genetic and exposure-history diversity.

Naive CD8 cells comprised CD45RO-negative, CCR7-positively selected cells, excluding terminally differentiated effector memory CD45RA+ cells. The sequenced sample was naive CD8+ T cells from PBMCs. The clonotype comes from a man between 18 and 35 years old in good health. Some clones in this sample may be carry-over from other donors' samples. This chain joins TRBV6-1 and TRBJ1-5; maybe TRBD1 (5 bases). CDR3 nucleotide sequence: TGTGCCAGCAGTAAAGGGACGCCCTCCGGCGTTGAGCCCCAGCATTTT. It specifies CASSKGTPSGVEPQHF.